This T cell receptor (beta chain) was captured in a study of cytomegalovirus exposure and HLA in healthy donors (dated by TCRdb to between 2016 and 2019). Notes on the research overall: An earlier analysis of several hundred of the donors reported 250 to 300 Gb of sequence data and 95 million to 130 million unique TCR beta sequences obtained from 150 million to 200 million T cells. Genome-wide SNP genotypes for about 55% of the roughly 670 donors were used in a later genetic analysis, which treated that subset as a discovery cohort. To predict cytomegalovirus infection status, the study combined high-throughput TCR immunosequencing, statistical association of individual TCRs with disease status, and machine learning. HLA typing covered class I and class II loci at four-digit resolution. An early release that covered several hundred HLA-typed donors contained about 300 gigabases of sequencing data and 75 million to 100 million unique TCR sequences. Using immunosequencing, the study profiled T cell repertoires from roughly 650 subjects and related those repertoires to cytomegalovirus serostatus. Alongside the repertoire data, information on donor age, sex, ethnicity and CMV serostatus was compiled. The study was designed to test whether signatures of past pathogen exposure could be identified by cataloging public T cell receptors. Of the roughly 400 genotyped donors, 81% fell in the genetic ancestry cluster associated with self-reported Caucasian donors. In an earlier analysis of a few hundred of the donors, high-throughput TCR beta sequencing was used to judge whether each TCR beta V gene segment behaved as functional or pseudogenic. Four to six DR-DQ haplotypes were handled as single units for association and clustering, since linkage in the cohort was strong. Rather than using new phenotypic data, the later analysis identified candidate immune exposures from TCR beta sequences and from how often those sequences occurred across donors. Among about 370 genotyped donors of the cohort, an average of around 250,000 unique TCR beta nucleotide sequences was sequenced per donor, of which roughly 18% were non-productive. To study patterns of TCR occurrence, a later analysis re-analyzed previously published TCR beta repertoires from several hundred donors and added high-resolution HLA genotyping. All discovery cohort repertoires had been generated on a single sequencing platform. The number of typed donors differed by locus: roughly 620-630 for A, B, C, DRB1 and DQB1; 500 to 550 for DQA1; approximately 600 for DPA1; and roughly 450 for DPB1. Besides the first cohort of under 700 subjects, a separate validation cohort made up of 120 or so different subjects was used. Here is what the overall study found, with its caveats: In vitro tests confirmed that a few of the cytomegalovirus-associated TCR beta chains recognize cytomegalovirus antigens. In a later analysis, over 15,000 TCR beta sequences were associated with specific HLA alleles at a false discovery rate of 0.05. The study gave a list of under 200 TCR beta chains associated with cytomegalovirus. Because counts were too low, about 18 rarely observed V segments, including chromosome 9 orphons, were excluded from the earlier analysis of fewer than 650 of the donors. According to a later analysis, TCR association rates differed among HLA loci, with DRB1 alleles showing the most associated TCRs and HLA-C alleles showing the fewest. The presence/absence analyses assumed that sequencing depth was roughly uniform across donors, and that assumption may not be true. Cytomegalovirus status was reported to be diagnosed by the classifier with high specificity and sensitivity in both the original and validation cohorts. When HLA alleles, especially DR and DQ, strongly co-occurred, TCR associations were difficult to assign to individual alleles. According to a later analysis, parvovirus B19, influenza, CMV and Epstein-Barr virus appeared linked to several top co-occurrence clusters. Because the 87-base-pair reads could not distinguish some IMGT-functional V segments, including TRBV6-2 and TRBV6-3, those segments were excluded. It was suggested by the authors that the approach could potentially be generalized to other disease states and immunological phenotypes. Because HLA typing was missing for some donors at each locus, association tests included only the typed subset. Most CMV-associated TCR beta chains appeared to be HLA-restricted in a later analysis, and the HLA associations seemed to be driven largely by CMV exposure. A later analysis found that HLA-associated TCR beta chains were more clonally expanded and had lower generation probabilities than equally common non-associated chains. V-gene and J-gene trimming of TCR beta chains was associated with a missense DCLRE1C variant in a later genetic analysis, and the association was replicated in an independent cohort. A later genetic analysis reported fewer N-insertions in productive TCRs among donors in an Asian-associated ancestry cluster than the roughly 700-donor mean. Broadly in line with IMGT annotations, most TCR beta V segments showed up in productive rearrangements about 90% or about 30% of the time in an earlier analysis of 450 to 600 of the donors. For the cohort, immune exposure information was limited to CMV serostatus. Most TCR sequences were seen in very few donors, while some public TCRs were found in many individuals. Correlated functional status among segregating V segments might reflect linkage disequilibrium, but an unknown experimental factor could not be ruled out. A group of highly shared sequence variants was considered likely to be a technical artifact of the sequencing pipeline. A further reported finding was that TCR beta sequences accurately predicted the HLA-A and HLA-B alleles for most subjects in the first cohort. This cohort had only TCR beta chains sequenced, and the lack of alpha or paired-chain data limited which features could be detected.

The cohort consisted of hundreds of healthy bone marrow donors. At the time of sampling, every cohort member was nominally healthy, though immune exposures that went unrecorded were likely present. The donor tested CMV seronegative, placing the donor among the 350 or so seronegative members of the cohort. Every donor gave a peripheral blood sample, and the peripheral blood mononuclear cells from that sample were used for TCR beta sequencing. The Qiagen DNeasy Blood Extraction Kit was used to extract genomic DNA from the blood cell samples. Points on this clone: Its antigen remains unidentified. No base-level quality is on record; no much larger clone is a single base apart.

Libraries came from the immunoSEQ multiplex PCR assay. A mixture of 60 forward primers for TCR Vbeta segments and 13 reverse primers for TCR Jbeta segments was used in the multiplex PCR. The CDR3 region of rearranged TCR beta genes was amplified from genomic DNA by a multiplex PCR assay. Amplified TCR beta libraries were sequenced as 87-base-pair reads on the Illumina HiSeq System. The paper's data handling went like this. A later analysis tallied 75 million to 85 million unique TCR beta chains across the 600 to 700 repertoires, and some 10 million of those chains were shared by two or more donors. Raw reads were error-corrected and collapsed into unique sequences with a nearest-neighbor algorithm that merged closely related sequences to remove PCR and sequencing errors. CDR3 sequences were aligned to IMGT reference sequences to assign V, D and J gene segments. Each retained sequence needed at least a six-nucleotide match to both a V gene segment and a J gene segment. Rearrangements were called productive when the CDR3 lacked stop codons and stayed in frame with V and J; all others were non-productive. Following IMGT convention, CDR3 was defined as the stretch from the second conserved V-encoded cysteine to the conserved J-encoded phenylalanine. In an earlier analysis of roughly 610 of the donors, sequences lacking an unambiguous match to a single V gene segment were excluded. In an earlier analysis of approximately 560 of the donors, a V segment was called functional when productive rearrangements were above 56.7%, and segregating when the standard deviation between donors exceeded 5%. A statistical classification framework was built to diagnose cytomegalovirus status from the catalog of TCR beta chain sequences. A later analysis assigned V and J genes by comparing TCR nucleotide sequences with IMGT/GENE-DB human TR gene sequences. A later analysis assigned CDR3 sequences and most-parsimonious VDJ recombination scenarios with the TCRdist pipeline. In a later analysis, every TCR beta chain was defined by the combination of its CDR3 amino acid sequence and its V-gene family, and reads without a unique V-gene family were dropped. A later analysis removed 500 to 650 highly shared, low-generation-probability nucleotide sequences to deal with suspected cross-contamination and a sequencing artifact. In a later analysis, a clonal expansion index for each public chain was calculated from normalized within-repertoire ranks of inferred template counts. In a later analysis, generation probabilities were computed with a VDJ recombination model fitted to out-of-frame rearrangements, and the resulting probabilities were checked against IGoR. Hypergeometric tests were used in a later analysis to score TCR-TCR, TCR-HLA and TCR-CMV co-occurrence, with a repertoire-size bias correction applied to the TCR pairs. A later analysis estimated false discovery rates by permuting HLA or CMV assignments 20 times. A later analysis grouped co-occurring TCRs with DBSCAN, adding TCRdist sequence similarity when clustering within HLA-allele-positive subsets. Co-occurrence clustering excluded repertoires with fewer than 30,000 or more than 120,000 public chains, plus five with anomalous nucleotide sharing. TCRdb stores this immuneACCESS table with in-frame sequences only. Part of the clones is absent; in the studies checked, under half of the shortfall reflects unresolved V genes, and no reason is known for the rest. V, J and clone size were drawn from that table, and D and trimming were deduced from the DNA. Counted in this sample were 120,000 to 150,000 clones; approximately 79% of them appeared once. The ten largest make up about 0.91% of the sample.

The junction carries 10 bases between V and J, which are trimmed by 4 bases and 2 bases respectively. Per the germline V gene, SGHRS is the CDR1 and YFSETQ is the CDR2. The CDR3 spans 13 residues, from the cysteine through the phenylalanine. The kept DNA is CDR3 alone, 39 bases in frame from the first base. The rearranged chain carries TRBV5-1 and TRBJ2-7, with the D gene too uncertain to name. Input material: PBMCs. This receptor was identified in a man younger than 35 in good health and CMV-seronegative. The DNA sequence reads TGCGCCAGCAGCGCCCTGGCAACCTACGAGCAGTACTTC. This gives the protein CASSALATYEQYF.